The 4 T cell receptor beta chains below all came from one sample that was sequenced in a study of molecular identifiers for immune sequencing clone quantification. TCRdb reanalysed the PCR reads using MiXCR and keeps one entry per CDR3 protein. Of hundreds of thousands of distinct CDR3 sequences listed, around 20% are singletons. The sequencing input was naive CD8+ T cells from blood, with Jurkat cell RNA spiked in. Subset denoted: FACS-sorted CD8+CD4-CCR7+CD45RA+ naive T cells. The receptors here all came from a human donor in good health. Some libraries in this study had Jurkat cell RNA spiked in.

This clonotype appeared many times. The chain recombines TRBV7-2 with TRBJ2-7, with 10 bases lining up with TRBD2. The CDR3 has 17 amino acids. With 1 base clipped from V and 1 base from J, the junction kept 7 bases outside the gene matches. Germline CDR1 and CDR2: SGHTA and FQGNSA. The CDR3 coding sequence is TGTGCCAGCAGCTTAGAATCTAGCGGGAGTAAATCCTACGAGCAGTACTTC. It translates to CASSLESSGSKSYEQYF.

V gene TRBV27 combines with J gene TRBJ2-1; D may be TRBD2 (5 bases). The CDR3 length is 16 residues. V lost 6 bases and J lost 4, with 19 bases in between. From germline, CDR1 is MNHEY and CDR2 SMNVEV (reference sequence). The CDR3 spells CASSPVAPAVYNEQFF. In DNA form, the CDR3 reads TGTGCCAGCAGCCCCGTGGCACCAGCGGTTTACAATGAGCAGTTCTTC.

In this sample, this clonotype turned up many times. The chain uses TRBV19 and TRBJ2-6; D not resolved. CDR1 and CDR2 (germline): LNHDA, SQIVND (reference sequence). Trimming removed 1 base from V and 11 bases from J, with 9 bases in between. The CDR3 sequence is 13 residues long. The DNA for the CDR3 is TGTGCCAGTAGTATAGCTAGTGTTGACGTCCTGACTTTC. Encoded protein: CASSIASVDVLTF. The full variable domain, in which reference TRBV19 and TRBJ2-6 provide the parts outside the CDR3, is DGGITQSPKYLFRKEGQNVTLSCEQNLNHDAMYWYRQDPGQGLRLIYYSQIVNDFQKGDIAEGYSVSREKKESFPLTVTSAQKNPTAFYLCASSIASVDVLTFGAGSRLTVL.

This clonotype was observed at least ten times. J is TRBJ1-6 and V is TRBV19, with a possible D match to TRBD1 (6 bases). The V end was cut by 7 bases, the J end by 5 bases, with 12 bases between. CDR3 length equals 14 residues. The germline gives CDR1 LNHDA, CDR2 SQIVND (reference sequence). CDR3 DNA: TGTGCCAGTACCTGGACAGCCAATAATTCACCCCTCCACTTT. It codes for CASTWTANNSPLHF. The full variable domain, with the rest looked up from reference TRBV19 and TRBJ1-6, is DGGITQSPKYLFRKEGQNVTLSCEQNLNHDAMYWYRQDPGQGLRLIYYSQIVNDFQKGDIAEGYSVSREKKESFPLTVTSAQKNPTAFYLCASTWTANNSPLHFGNGTRLTVT.